Sequencing of this TCR beta chain was carried out in a study of spatial heterogeneity in lung cancer. Study findings and constraints: Mutation tallies in tumors tracked expanded intratumoral alpha and beta TCR counts.

Time point here: sample taken at primary tumor resection. Untreated early-stage non-small cell lung cancer patients, some 70 in total, were the donors. Tumor, nontumor lung or frozen PBMC supplied whole RNA, sequenced without sorting. Each CDR3 protein gets one entry after TCRdb re-called the 5' RACE reads with MiXCR. This sample carries some 7,000 distinct CDR3 sequences, around 7% of them seen once, and the ten largest clones take approximately 12%. Germline CDR1 and CDR2: DFQATT and SNEGSKA (reference sequence). With 1 base clipped from V and 2 bases from J, the junction kept 10 bases outside the gene matches. This CDR3 spans 16 amino acids. Concerning this clonotype itself: Its matching antigen is unknown.

The chain couples TRBV20-1 to TRBJ1-1; 7 bases agree with TRBD1. Sequences were derived from lung tumor tissue, sampled at surgery. The TCR originated in a male donor with early-stage non-small cell lung cancer. This CDR3 reads CSARGLGQTLNTEAFF. The DNA of the CDR3 is TGCAGTGCTAGAGGACTGGGACAGACACTTAACACTGAAGCTTTCTTT.